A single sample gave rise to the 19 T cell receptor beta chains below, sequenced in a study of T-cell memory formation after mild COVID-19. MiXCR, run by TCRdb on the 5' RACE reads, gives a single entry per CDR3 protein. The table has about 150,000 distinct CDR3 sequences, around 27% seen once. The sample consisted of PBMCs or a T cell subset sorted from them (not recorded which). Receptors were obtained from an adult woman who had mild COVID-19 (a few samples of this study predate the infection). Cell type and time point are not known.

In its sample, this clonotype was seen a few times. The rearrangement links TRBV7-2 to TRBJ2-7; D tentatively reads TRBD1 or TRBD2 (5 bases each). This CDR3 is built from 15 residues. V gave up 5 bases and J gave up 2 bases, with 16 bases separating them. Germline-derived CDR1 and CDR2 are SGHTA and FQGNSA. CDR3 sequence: CASSHPGTDPYEQYF. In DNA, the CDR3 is TGTGCCAGCAGCCACCCAGGGACGGACCCCTACGAGCAGTACTTC.

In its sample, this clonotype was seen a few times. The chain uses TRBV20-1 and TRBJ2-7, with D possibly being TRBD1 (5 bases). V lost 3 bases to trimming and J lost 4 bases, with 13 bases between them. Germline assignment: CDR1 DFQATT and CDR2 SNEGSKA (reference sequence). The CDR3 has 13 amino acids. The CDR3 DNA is TGCAGTGCTAGGCCAGGGCCTGTTTACGAGCAGTACTTC. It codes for CSARPGPVYEQYF.

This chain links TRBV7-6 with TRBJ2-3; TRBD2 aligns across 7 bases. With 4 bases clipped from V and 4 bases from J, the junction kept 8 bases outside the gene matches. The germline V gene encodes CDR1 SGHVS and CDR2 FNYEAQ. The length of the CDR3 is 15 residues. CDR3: CASSSPAGSADTQYF. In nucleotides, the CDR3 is TGTGCCAGCAGCTCGCCAGCGGGAAGCGCAGATACGCAGTATTTT.

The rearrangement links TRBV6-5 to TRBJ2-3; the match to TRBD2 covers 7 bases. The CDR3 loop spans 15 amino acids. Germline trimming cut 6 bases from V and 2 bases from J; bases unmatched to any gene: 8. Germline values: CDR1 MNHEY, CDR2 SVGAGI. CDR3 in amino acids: CASSPQLAFTDTQYF. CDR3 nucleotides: TGTGCCAGCAGCCCTCAACTAGCGTTCACAGATACGCAGTATTTT.

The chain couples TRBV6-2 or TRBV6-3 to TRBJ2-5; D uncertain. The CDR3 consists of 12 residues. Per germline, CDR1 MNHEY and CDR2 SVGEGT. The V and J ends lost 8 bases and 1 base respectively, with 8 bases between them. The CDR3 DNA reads TGTGCCAGCGGTGACTTCCAAGAGACCCAGTACTTC. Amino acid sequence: CASGDFQETQYF.

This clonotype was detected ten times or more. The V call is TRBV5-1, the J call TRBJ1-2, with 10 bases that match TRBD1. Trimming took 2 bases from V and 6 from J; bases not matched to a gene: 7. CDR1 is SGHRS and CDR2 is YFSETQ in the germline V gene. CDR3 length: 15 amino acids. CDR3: CASSFRDRGLDGYTF. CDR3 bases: TGCGCCAGCAGCTTTCGGGACAGGGGATTGGATGGCTACACCTTC.

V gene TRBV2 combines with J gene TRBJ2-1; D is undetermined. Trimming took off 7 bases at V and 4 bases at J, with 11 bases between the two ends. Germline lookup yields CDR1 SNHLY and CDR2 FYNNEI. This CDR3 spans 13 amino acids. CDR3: CASKLSSYNEQFF. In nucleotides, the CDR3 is TGTGCCAGCAAGCTCTCTTCTTACAATGAGCAGTTCTTC.

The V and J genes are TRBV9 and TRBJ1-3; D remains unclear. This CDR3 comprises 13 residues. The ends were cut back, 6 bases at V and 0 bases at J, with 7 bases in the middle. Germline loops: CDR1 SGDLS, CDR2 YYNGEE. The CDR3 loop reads CASNGHSGNTIYF. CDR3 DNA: TGTGCCAGCAACGGGCACTCTGGAAACACCATATATTTT.

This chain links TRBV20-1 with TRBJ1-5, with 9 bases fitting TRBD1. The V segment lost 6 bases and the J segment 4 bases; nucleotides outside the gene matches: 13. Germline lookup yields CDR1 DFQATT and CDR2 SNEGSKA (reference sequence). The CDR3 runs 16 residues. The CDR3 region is CSALEGTGNVNQPQHF. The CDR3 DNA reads TGCAGTGCCCTGGAAGGGACAGGGAATGTAAATCAGCCCCAGCATTTT.

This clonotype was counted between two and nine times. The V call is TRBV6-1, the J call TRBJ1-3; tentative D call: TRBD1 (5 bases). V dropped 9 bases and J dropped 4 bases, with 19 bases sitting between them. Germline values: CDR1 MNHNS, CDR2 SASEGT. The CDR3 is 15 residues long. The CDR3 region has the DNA TGTGCCAGTTCCCAGTCGCGAGGGGCCGGAAACACCATATATTTT. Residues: CASSQSRGAGNTIYF.

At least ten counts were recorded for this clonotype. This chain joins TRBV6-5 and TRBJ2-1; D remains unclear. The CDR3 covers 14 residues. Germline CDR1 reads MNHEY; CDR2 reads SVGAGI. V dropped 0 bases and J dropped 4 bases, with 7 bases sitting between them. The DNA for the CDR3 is TGTGCCAGCAGTTACTCCGGCTTTTACAATGAGCAGTTCTTC. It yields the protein CASSYSGFYNEQFF.

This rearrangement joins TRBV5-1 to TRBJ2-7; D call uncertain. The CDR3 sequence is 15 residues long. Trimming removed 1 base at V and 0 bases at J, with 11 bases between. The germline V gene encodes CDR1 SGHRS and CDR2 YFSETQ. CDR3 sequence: CASSLTPASSYEQYF. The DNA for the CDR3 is TGCGCCAGCAGCTTGACCCCAGCTAGCTCCTACGAGCAGTACTTC.

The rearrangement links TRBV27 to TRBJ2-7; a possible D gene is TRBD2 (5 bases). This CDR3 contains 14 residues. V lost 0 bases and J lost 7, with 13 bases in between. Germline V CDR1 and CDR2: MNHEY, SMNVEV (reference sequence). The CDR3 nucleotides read TGTGCCAGCAGTTTATCCCCCGTGGGAGTGGAGCAGTACTTC. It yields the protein CASSLSPVGVEQYF.

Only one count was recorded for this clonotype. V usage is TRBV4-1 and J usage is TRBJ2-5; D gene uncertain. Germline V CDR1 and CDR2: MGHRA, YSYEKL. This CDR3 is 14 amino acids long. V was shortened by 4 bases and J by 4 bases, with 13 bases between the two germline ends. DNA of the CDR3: TGCGCCAGCAGCCCTCCCAGTTTGGTAGAGACCCAGTACTTC. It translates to CASSPPSLVETQYF.

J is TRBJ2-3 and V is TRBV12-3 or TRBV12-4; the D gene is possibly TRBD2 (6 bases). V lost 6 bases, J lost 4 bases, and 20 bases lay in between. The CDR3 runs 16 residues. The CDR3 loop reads CASSILPGPGADTQYF. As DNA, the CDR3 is TGTGCCAGCAGCATACTTCCGGGGCCGGGGGCAGATACGCAGTATTTT.

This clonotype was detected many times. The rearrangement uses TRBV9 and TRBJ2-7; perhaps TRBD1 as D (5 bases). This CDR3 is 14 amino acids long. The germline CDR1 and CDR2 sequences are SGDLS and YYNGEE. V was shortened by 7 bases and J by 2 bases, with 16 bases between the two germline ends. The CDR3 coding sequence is TGTGCCAGCGGGGTGGGGCAGGCCCCCTACGAGCAGTACTTC. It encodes CASGVGQAPYEQYF.

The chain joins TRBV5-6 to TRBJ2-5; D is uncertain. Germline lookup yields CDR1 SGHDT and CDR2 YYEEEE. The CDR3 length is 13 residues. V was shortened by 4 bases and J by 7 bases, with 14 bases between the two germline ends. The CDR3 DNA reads TGTGCCAGCAGCACTACGTCCTTCGGGACCCAGTACTTC. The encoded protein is CASSTTSFGTQYF.

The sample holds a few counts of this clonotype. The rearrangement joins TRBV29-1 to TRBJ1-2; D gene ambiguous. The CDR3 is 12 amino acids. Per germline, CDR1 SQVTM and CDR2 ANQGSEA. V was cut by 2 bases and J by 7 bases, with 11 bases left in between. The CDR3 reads CSVESTDGGYTF. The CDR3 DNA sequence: TGCAGCGTTGAATCTACGGACGGTGGCTACACCTTC.

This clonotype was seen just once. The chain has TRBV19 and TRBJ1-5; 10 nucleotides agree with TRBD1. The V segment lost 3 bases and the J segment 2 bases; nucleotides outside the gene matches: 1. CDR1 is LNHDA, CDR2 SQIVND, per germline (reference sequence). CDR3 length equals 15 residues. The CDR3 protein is CASSMGTGGNQPQHF. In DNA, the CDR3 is TGTGCCAGTAGTATGGGGACAGGGGGCAATCAGCCCCAGCATTTT.